The source of this T cell receptor beta chain is a study of CD8+CD57+ T cells in acquired aplastic anemia. Whole-study context: Mean yield of DNA from sorted CD4+ and CD8+ cells was about 3.2 ug. Healthy donor CD4+ samples were sequenced to a depth that averaged approximately 9.9 million reads.

Study results and caveats: The study identified roughly 31 CD8+ CDR3 sequences shared by patients and controls.

Researchers used genomic DNA as the template to profile TCR beta VDJ and CDR3. One entry per CDR3 protein, called by TCRdb with MiXCR from the reads. The sample lists fewer than 200,000 distinct CDR3 sequences, 55% to 80% seen once, with over 40% in the top ten. Notes on this clonotype: Its target is not known.

The CDR3 covers 14 residues. V gave up 6 bases and J gave up 1 base, with 12 bases separating them. The source of this sequence is a human donor in good health. This chain links TRBV12-3 or TRBV12-4 with TRBJ1-1; D not resolved. The specimen was sorted CD4+, CD8+, or CD8+CD57+ T cells (not recorded which) from PBMCs. Here the CDR3 reads CASRSWGTNTEAFF. CDR3 nucleotide sequence: TGTGCCAGCAGGTCCTGGGGTACGAACACTGAAGCTTTCTTT.